What follows is one T cell receptor (beta chain) and its context. This entry is derived from a study of blood T cell repertoires in COVID-19. Study context: The samples span acute and convalescent COVID-19 from the United States, Italy and Spain. T cells, B-cell-depleted T cells, or PBMCs provided the cDNA or gDNA that served as material.

Measured with immunoSEQ multiplex PCR; TCRdb has only the in-frame clones, and not every one. The sample records tens of thousands of clones, more than 75% being singletons. Germline V gives CDR1 SEHNR, CDR2 FQNEAQ (reference sequence). The CDR3 is 13 residues long. The V gene lost 5 bases and the J gene lost 0 bases, with 5 bases spanning the gap. Sequencing was performed on peripheral blood. The receptor was derived from a human donor in a cohort sampled during active COVID-19. This sequence joins TRBV7-9 and TRBJ1-5; D ambiguous. The CDR3: CASSPDSNQPQHF. The CDR3 DNA follows: TGTGCCAGCAGCCCAGATAGCAATCAGCCCCAGCATTTT.